This is a list of T cell receptor beta chains from one sample in a study of T cells in Graves' hyperthyroidism and ophthalmopathy. MiXCR, applied by TCRdb to the multiplex PCR reads, yields one record per CDR3 protein. The data show 220,000 or so distinct CDR3 sequences, about a sixth seen once. The sample comprised blood. Receptors originate from a young woman with Graves' ophthalmopathy. Both conserved end residues are part of each CDR3. Each record gives: J gene, clone size, V gene, D gene, CDR3 DNA, CDR3 protein. D genes are given only for firm matches. Clone size appears in some rows only: once, few, many, or a class for an expanded clone.

j_call: TRBJ2-2; clone_size: many; v_call: TRBV14; d_call: .; cdr3_nt: TGTGCCAGCAGCCGGGGATTTTCGGGCACCGGGGAGCTGTTTTTT; cdr3_aa: CASSRGFSGTGELFF
j_call: TRBJ1-2; clone_size: .; v_call: TRBV6-5; d_call: .; cdr3_nt: TGTGCCAGCAGTTTGAGTTCGTGGGGAAGCCTAAACTATGGCTACACCTTC; cdr3_aa: CASSLSSWGSLNYGYTF
j_call: TRBJ2-7; clone_size: many; v_call: TRBV10-1; d_call: TRBD2; cdr3_nt: TGCGCCAGCAGTGAGGATAATAGGACTAGCCTCTCCTACGAGCAGTACTTC; cdr3_aa: CASSEDNRTSLSYEQYF
j_call: TRBJ2-1; clone_size: many; v_call: TRBV30; d_call: TRBD1; cdr3_nt: TGTGCCTGGAACCGGGACAGGGCTGACCCATACAATGAGCAGTTCTTC; cdr3_aa: CAWNRDRADPYNEQFF
j_call: TRBJ1-1; clone_size: many; v_call: TRBV12-3/TRBV12-4; d_call: .; cdr3_nt: TGTGCCAGCAGTTTAGGGGAGACGAACACTGAAGCTTTCTTT; cdr3_aa: CASSLGETNTEAFF
j_call: TRBJ1-1; clone_size: many; v_call: TRBV3-1; d_call: TRBD1; cdr3_nt: TGTGCCAGCAGACGACAGGGGTTGCACACTGAAGCTTTCTTT; cdr3_aa: CASRRQGLHTEAFF
j_call: TRBJ2-7; clone_size: many; v_call: TRBV11-3; d_call: .; cdr3_nt: TGTGCCAGCAGCTTAGGTTCGGGTTCCTACGAGCAGTACTTC; cdr3_aa: CASSLGSGSYEQYF
j_call: TRBJ2-1; clone_size: .; v_call: TRBV13; d_call: .; cdr3_nt: TGTGCCAGCAGCTTAGGGGACAGCTACAATGAGCAGTTCTTC; cdr3_aa: CASSLGDSYNEQFF
j_call: TRBJ2-7; clone_size: once; v_call: TRBV25-1; d_call: .; cdr3_nt: TGTGCCAGCAGTGAGTGGGGTGCGTGGGAGCAGTACTTC; cdr3_aa: CASSEWGAWEQYF
j_call: TRBJ1-1; clone_size: many; v_call: TRBV7-2; d_call: .; cdr3_nt: TGTGCCAGCAGCTTAGGGAACGGGAATAGGGAGAATGAAGCTTTCTTT; cdr3_aa: CASSLGNGNRENEAFF
j_call: TRBJ2-1; clone_size: many; v_call: TRBV4-3; d_call: TRBD2; cdr3_nt: TGCGCCAGCAGCCAAGATCGCGGTAGCGGGAACTCCTACAATGAGCAGTTCTTC; cdr3_aa: CASSQDRGSGNSYNEQFF
j_call: TRBJ2-5; clone_size: many; v_call: TRBV20-1; d_call: .; cdr3_nt: TGCAGTGCTAGAGATCCCCGCGGGGGCGTAAAGACCCAGTACTTC; cdr3_aa: CSARDPRGGVKTQYF
j_call: TRBJ1-1; clone_size: .; v_call: TRBV12-3/TRBV12-4; d_call: .; cdr3_nt: TGTGCCAGCAGAGTGGCAGGTCAAATGAACACTGAAGCTTTCTTT; cdr3_aa: CASRVAGQMNTEAFF
j_call: TRBJ2-3; clone_size: .; v_call: TRBV28; d_call: TRBD2; cdr3_nt: TGTGCCAGCAGTCGCCCGGGACTAGCGGGGGCTACGCAGTATTTT; cdr3_aa: CASSRPGLAGATQYF
j_call: TRBJ2-1; clone_size: .; v_call: TRBV7-9; d_call: TRBD2; cdr3_nt: TGTGCCAGCAGCTGGACTAGCGGGGGTTCCTACAATGAGCAGTTCTTC; cdr3_aa: CASSWTSGGSYNEQFF
j_call: TRBJ2-7; clone_size: .; v_call: TRBV6-2/TRBV6-3; d_call: TRBD1; cdr3_nt: TGTGCCAGCAGTTCCGGACAGGGGATAAGCTACGAGCAGTACTTC; cdr3_aa: CASSSGQGISYEQYF
j_call: TRBJ2-3; clone_size: many; v_call: TRBV5-1; d_call: TRBD1; cdr3_nt: TGCGCCAGCAGCCAAAGGGGACAGGGCCCCACAGATACGCAGTATTTT; cdr3_aa: CASSQRGQGPTDTQYF
j_call: TRBJ2-2; clone_size: many; v_call: TRBV7-9; d_call: TRBD2; cdr3_nt: TGTGCCAGCAGCAGAAATCCCATACTAGCGGGAGGTCCCGGGGAGCTGTTTTTT; cdr3_aa: CASSRNPILAGGPGELFF
j_call: TRBJ1-5; clone_size: .; v_call: TRBV30; d_call: TRBD1; cdr3_nt: TGTGCCTGGAGTACCCCGGACAGGGGGCTATGGAGCAATCAGCCCCAGCATTTT; cdr3_aa: CAWSTPDRGLWSNQPQHF
j_call: TRBJ2-1; clone_size: many; v_call: TRBV7-9; d_call: .; cdr3_nt: TGTGCCAGCAGCCCTGCAGGGCGGGATGAGCAGTTCTTC; cdr3_aa: CASSPAGRDEQFF
j_call: TRBJ2-1; clone_size: .; v_call: TRBV9; d_call: TRBD2; cdr3_nt: TGTGCCAGCAGCTTATTTGGCGGGAGGTATGAGCAGTTCTTC; cdr3_aa: CASSLFGGRYEQFF
j_call: TRBJ2-3; clone_size: .; v_call: TRBV9; d_call: .; cdr3_nt: TGTGCCAGCAGCCCACCGGGACACCAGCGCACAGATACGCAGTATTTT; cdr3_aa: CASSPPGHQRTDTQYF
j_call: TRBJ2-1; clone_size: few; v_call: TRBV29-1; d_call: TRBD2; cdr3_nt: TGCAGCGTCTCCTACCCCGGGACTAGCGGGAGGTCCTCCTCTTCCTACAATGAGCAGTTCTTC; cdr3_aa: CSVSYPGTSGRSSSSYNEQFF
j_call: TRBJ1-3; clone_size: many; v_call: TRBV28; d_call: TRBD1; cdr3_nt: TGTGCCAGCAGTTTGGACAGGGGGCGAGAGGGAAACACCATATATTTT; cdr3_aa: CASSLDRGREGNTIYF
j_call: TRBJ2-2; clone_size: .; v_call: TRBV19; d_call: .; cdr3_nt: TGTGCCAGTAGTACCACCTACGTATTTTCTAACACCGGGGAGCTGTTTTTT; cdr3_aa: CASSTTYVFSNTGELFF
j_call: TRBJ2-1; clone_size: .; v_call: TRBV20-1; d_call: TRBD2; cdr3_nt: TGCAGTGCTGGGGGGACTAGCGGGAGCTGGGGCTGGAATGAGCAGTTCTTC; cdr3_aa: CSAGGTSGSWGWNEQFF
j_call: TRBJ1-4; clone_size: many; v_call: TRBV5-6; d_call: .; cdr3_nt: TGTGCCAGCATGGCAGGGGTCATGAGTGAAAAACTGTTTTTT; cdr3_aa: CASMAGVMSEKLFF
j_call: TRBJ2-3; clone_size: many; v_call: TRBV30; d_call: .; cdr3_nt: TGTGCCTGGAGTCTTGGGACAACTAGCACAGATACGCAGTATTTT; cdr3_aa: CAWSLGTTSTDTQYF
j_call: TRBJ2-7; clone_size: many; v_call: TRBV28; d_call: .; cdr3_nt: TGTGCCAGCAGTCCGCAAGTCGCCGGTCTACTCTACGAGCAGTACTTC; cdr3_aa: CASSPQVAGLLYEQYF
j_call: TRBJ2-3; clone_size: many; v_call: TRBV20-1; d_call: .; cdr3_nt: TGCAGTGCTAGTCCATGGGCTGATTCTAGCACAGATACGCAGTATTTT; cdr3_aa: CSASPWADSSTDTQYF
j_call: TRBJ2-2; clone_size: many; v_call: TRBV19; d_call: TRBD1; cdr3_nt: TGTGCCAGTAGGCCATGGGGACAGGGGGTCTTCGGCACCGGGGAGCTGTTTTTT; cdr3_aa: CASRPWGQGVFGTGELFF
j_call: TRBJ2-1; clone_size: many; v_call: TRBV6-1; d_call: TRBD2; cdr3_nt: TGTGCCAGCAGCACCCTTAGCGGGGGGCTTTACAATGAGCAGTTCTTC; cdr3_aa: CASSTLSGGLYNEQFF
j_call: TRBJ1-1; clone_size: many; v_call: TRBV4-2; d_call: .; cdr3_nt: TGTGCCAGCAGCCAAGCTGGAGGGGCTGCTTTCTTT; cdr3_aa: CASSQAGGAAFF
j_call: TRBJ1-3; clone_size: many; v_call: TRBV5-8; d_call: .; cdr3_nt: TGTGCCAGCAGCTTGGAGCCAGGCCTCTCTGGAAACACCATATATTTT; cdr3_aa: CASSLEPGLSGNTIYF
j_call: TRBJ2-2; clone_size: many; v_call: TRBV9; d_call: .; cdr3_nt: TGTGCCAGCAGCGTAGACAGGGAGCAGCCCGGGGAGCTGTTTTTT; cdr3_aa: CASSVDREQPGELFF
j_call: TRBJ2-3; clone_size: many; v_call: TRBV5-1; d_call: .; cdr3_nt: TGCGCCAGCAGCTTGTTCGGGAAAAACACAGATACGCAGTATTTT; cdr3_aa: CASSLFGKNTDTQYF
j_call: TRBJ2-7; clone_size: .; v_call: TRBV7-2; d_call: TRBD2; cdr3_nt: TGTGCCAGCAGCGAAAGAGGACTAGCGGGAGTCCACTACGAGCAGTACTTC; cdr3_aa: CASSERGLAGVHYEQYF
j_call: TRBJ2-7; clone_size: .; v_call: TRBV6-1; d_call: .; cdr3_nt: TGTGCCAGCGGGGTGACAGGTAGGGGCTACGAGCAGTACTTC; cdr3_aa: CASGVTGRGYEQYF
j_call: TRBJ1-5; clone_size: few; v_call: TRBV20-1; d_call: .; cdr3_nt: TGCAGTGCTAGCGGGCAGGGCGGATTTAGCAATCAGCCCCAGCATTTT; cdr3_aa: CSASGQGGFSNQPQHF
j_call: TRBJ2-3; clone_size: many; v_call: TRBV6-1; d_call: .; cdr3_nt: TGTGCCAGCAGTGAATGGGGCCCGGCGGGCACAGATACGCAGTATTTT; cdr3_aa: CASSEWGPAGTDTQYF
j_call: TRBJ1-1; clone_size: many; v_call: TRBV7-9; d_call: .; cdr3_nt: TGTGCCAGCAGCTTAGGGCTGGCGGGGAAAGGCAGTAACTGGGAAGCTTTCTTT; cdr3_aa: CASSLGLAGKGSNWEAFF
j_call: TRBJ2-3; clone_size: many; v_call: TRBV15; d_call: .; cdr3_nt: TGTGCCACCAGCAGAGATACTCCGGCGACAGATACGCAGTATTTT; cdr3_aa: CATSRDTPATDTQYF
j_call: TRBJ2-1; clone_size: .; v_call: TRBV28; d_call: TRBD1; cdr3_nt: TGTGCCAGCAGGCCACAGGGGGCGCAGGATGAGCAGTTCTTC; cdr3_aa: CASRPQGAQDEQFF
j_call: TRBJ2-5; clone_size: many; v_call: TRBV20-1; d_call: .; cdr3_nt: TGCAGTGCTAGGGTCGACATTGGGGAGACCCAGTACTTC; cdr3_aa: CSARVDIGETQYF
j_call: TRBJ2-1; clone_size: many; v_call: TRBV4-1; d_call: TRBD2; cdr3_nt: TGCGCCAGCAGCCAACCAGAGTGGGGGGGTTACAATGAGCAGTTCTTC; cdr3_aa: CASSQPEWGGYNEQFF
j_call: TRBJ2-3; clone_size: .; v_call: TRBV7-2; d_call: TRBD2; cdr3_nt: TGTGCCAGCAGCGCCCGACTAGCGGGATCTAGCACAGATACGCAGTATTTT; cdr3_aa: CASSARLAGSSTDTQYF
j_call: TRBJ2-3; clone_size: many; v_call: TRBV7-2; d_call: .; cdr3_nt: TGTGCCAGCAGCCCCCTAGCCCCCGGTACGCAGTATTTT; cdr3_aa: CASSPLAPGTQYF
j_call: TRBJ2-7; clone_size: many; v_call: TRBV5-8; d_call: TRBD1; cdr3_nt: TGTGCCAGCAGCCGACGGGACAGGGAGGATGAGCAGTACTTC; cdr3_aa: CASSRRDREDEQYF
j_call: TRBJ2-7; clone_size: .; v_call: TRBV29-1; d_call: TRBD1; cdr3_nt: TGCAGCGTGTCCCTGGGCAGGGGGCCCACCTACGAGCAGTACTTC; cdr3_aa: CSVSLGRGPTYEQYF
j_call: TRBJ1-1; clone_size: many; v_call: TRBV3-1; d_call: .; cdr3_nt: TGTGCCAGCAGCCAAGGGAGGCGGATCACTGAAGCTTTCTTT; cdr3_aa: CASSQGRRITEAFF
j_call: TRBJ1-2; clone_size: many; v_call: TRBV27; d_call: .; cdr3_nt: TGTGCCAGCAGTTTAAAGCCGGGGCCCTATGGCTACACCTTC; cdr3_aa: CASSLKPGPYGYTF
j_call: TRBJ2-2; clone_size: .; v_call: TRBV19; d_call: .; cdr3_nt: TGTGCCACCGGGGCTGCGCATTACACCGGGGAGCTGGTTTTT; cdr3_aa: CATGAAHYTGELVF
j_call: TRBJ2-5; clone_size: .; v_call: TRBV28; d_call: .; cdr3_nt: TGTGCCAGCAGTTTCCCCCGGAAAGAGACCCAGTACTTC; cdr3_aa: CASSFPRKETQYF
j_call: TRBJ1-1; clone_size: many; v_call: TRBV29-1; d_call: .; cdr3_nt: TGCAGCGCGCAGACCAGGGGTAACACTGAAGCTTTCTTT; cdr3_aa: CSAQTRGNTEAFF
j_call: TRBJ2-2; clone_size: many; v_call: TRBV20-1; d_call: .; cdr3_nt: TGCAGTGCTAGAGATAGTGGGACCCCTCTCGGCCGGGAGCTGTTTTTT; cdr3_aa: CSARDSGTPLGRELFF
j_call: TRBJ1-2; clone_size: many; v_call: TRBV28; d_call: .; cdr3_nt: TGTGCCAGCAGTTTCCGCGTATCCCTCCGAGGTGAGCCCTATGGCTACACCTTC; cdr3_aa: CASSFRVSLRGEPYGYTF
j_call: TRBJ2-4; clone_size: many; v_call: TRBV20-1; d_call: .; cdr3_nt: TGCAGTGCTCTGGACAGAAAAACAATAGCCAAAAACATTCAGTACTTC; cdr3_aa: CSALDRKTIAKNIQYF